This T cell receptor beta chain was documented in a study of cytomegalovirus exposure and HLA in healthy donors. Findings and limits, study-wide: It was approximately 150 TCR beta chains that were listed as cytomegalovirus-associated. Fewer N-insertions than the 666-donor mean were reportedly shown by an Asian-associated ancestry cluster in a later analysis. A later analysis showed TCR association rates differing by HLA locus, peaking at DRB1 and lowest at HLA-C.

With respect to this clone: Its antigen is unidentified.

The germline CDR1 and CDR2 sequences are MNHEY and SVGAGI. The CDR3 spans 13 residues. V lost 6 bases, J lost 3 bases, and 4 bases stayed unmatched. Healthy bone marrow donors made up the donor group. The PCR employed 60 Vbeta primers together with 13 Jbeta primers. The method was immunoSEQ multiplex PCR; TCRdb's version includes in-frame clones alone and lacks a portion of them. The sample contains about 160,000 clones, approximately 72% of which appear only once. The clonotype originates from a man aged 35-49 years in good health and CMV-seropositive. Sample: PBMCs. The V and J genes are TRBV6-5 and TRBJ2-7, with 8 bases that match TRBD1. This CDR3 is CASSNTGGYEQYF. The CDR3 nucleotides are TGTGCCAGCAGCAATACAGGGGGCTACGAGCAGTACTTC.